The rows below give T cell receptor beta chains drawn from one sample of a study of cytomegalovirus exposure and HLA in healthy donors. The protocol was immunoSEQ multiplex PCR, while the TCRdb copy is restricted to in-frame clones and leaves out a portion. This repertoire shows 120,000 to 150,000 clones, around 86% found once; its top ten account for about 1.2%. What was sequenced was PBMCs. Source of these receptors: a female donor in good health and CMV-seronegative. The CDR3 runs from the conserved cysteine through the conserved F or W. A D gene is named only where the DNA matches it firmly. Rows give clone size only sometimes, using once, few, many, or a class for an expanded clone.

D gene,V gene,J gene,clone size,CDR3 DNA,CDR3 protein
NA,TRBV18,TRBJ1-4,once,TGTGCCAGCTCTCTCAGAACAACTAATGAAAAACTGTTTTTT,CASSLRTTNEKLFF
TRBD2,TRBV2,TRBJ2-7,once,TGTGCCAGCAGTGAGGGCGGGAGGGGTCACGAGCAGTACTTC,CASSEGGRGHEQYF
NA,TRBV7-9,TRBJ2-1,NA,TGTGCCAGCAGCTCCGGTACTTCGGTCTACAATGAGCAGTTCTTC,CASSSGTSVYNEQFF
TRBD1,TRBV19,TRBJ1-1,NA,TGTGCCAGTAGTCCGTCTCGACAGGGGAGGGAGAACACTGAAGCTTTCTTT,CASSPSRQGRENTEAFF
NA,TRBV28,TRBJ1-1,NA,TGTGCCAGCAGCACAGGGATTTCGAACACTGAAGCTTTCTTT,CASSTGISNTEAFF
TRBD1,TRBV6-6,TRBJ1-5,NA,TGTGCCAGCAGTTACTCGACAGGGGTCGCCAATCAGCCCCAGCATTTT,CASSYSTGVANQPQHF
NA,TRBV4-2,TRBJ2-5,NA,TGTGCCAGCAGCCAAGTGGCGGATGCGGGAGAGACCCAGTACTTC,CASSQVADAGETQYF
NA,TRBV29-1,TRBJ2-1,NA,TGCAGCGTTGAAATGGCGGACTACAATGAGCAGTTCTTC,CSVEMADYNEQFF
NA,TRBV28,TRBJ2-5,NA,TGTGCCAGCAGTTTGGGGGGAACGGAGACCCAGTACTTC,CASSLGGTETQYF
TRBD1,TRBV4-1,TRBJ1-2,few,TGCGCCAGCAGCCCCTCAACAGGGGAGAACTATGGCTACACCTTC,CASSPSTGENYGYTF
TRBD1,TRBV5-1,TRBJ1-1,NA,TGCGCCAGCAGCTTGGTGGGACAGGGAATCAAGAACACTGAAGCTTTCTTT,CASSLVGQGIKNTEAFF
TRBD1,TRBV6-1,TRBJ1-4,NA,TGTGCCACCGGGACAGGTCGCGAAAAACTGTTTTTT,CATGTGREKLFF
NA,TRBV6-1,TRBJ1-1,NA,TGTGCCAGCAGTGAACAAACAGGGTGGGGTGAAGCTTTCTTT,CASSEQTGWGEAFF
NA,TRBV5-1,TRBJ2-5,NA,TGCGCCAGCAGCTTGTCAGTCAGTCAAGAGACCCAGTACTTC,CASSLSVSQETQYF
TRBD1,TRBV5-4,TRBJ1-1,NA,TGTGCCAGCAGCTCCGCCGGGACAGGGAGCACTGAAGCTTTCTTT,CASSSAGTGSTEAFF
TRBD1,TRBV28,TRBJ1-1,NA,TGTGCCAGCAGTGCATCCGGGACAGTCTACACTGAAGCTTTCTTT,CASSASGTVYTEAFF
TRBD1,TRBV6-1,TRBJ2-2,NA,TGTGCCAGCAGTGAGACCGGGACAGGGACCGGGGAGCTGTTTTTT,CASSETGTGTGELFF
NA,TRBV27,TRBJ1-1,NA,TGTGCCAGCAGTTGGCGGGGCTCTATCACTGAAGCTTTCTTT,CASSWRGSITEAFF
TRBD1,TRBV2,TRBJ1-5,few,TGTGCCAGCAGTGTCCGGGACAGTTTAAATCAGCCCCAGCATTTT,CASSVRDSLNQPQHF
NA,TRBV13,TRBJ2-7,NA,TGTGCCAGCACCCTGACTAACTCCTACGAGCAGTACTTC,CASTLTNSYEQYF
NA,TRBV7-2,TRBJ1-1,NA,TGTGCCAGCAGCCCTCTGGGCAGAATGAACACTGAAGCTTTCTTT,CASSPLGRMNTEAFF
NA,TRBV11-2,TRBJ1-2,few,TGTGCCAGCAGCTTAGATCTAGGGGGTGGCTACACCTTC,CASSLDLGGGYTF
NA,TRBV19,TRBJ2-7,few,TGTGCCAGTACCCCGGGCAGGGGATACGAGCAGTACTTC,CASTPGRGYEQYF
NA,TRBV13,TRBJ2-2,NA,TGTGCCAGCAGCTTAGGGGTCCAGTACGCCGGGGAGCTGTTTTTT,CASSLGVQYAGELFF
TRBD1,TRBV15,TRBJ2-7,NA,TGTGCCACCAGCAGAGTCGGGGGACAGGGGAGTCAGTACTTC,CATSRVGGQGSQYF
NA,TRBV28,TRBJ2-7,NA,TGTGCCAGCAGTTCCCCGGGTTACTACGAGCAGTACTTT,CASSSPGYYEQYF
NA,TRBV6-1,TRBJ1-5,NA,TGTGCCAGCATCCTCTCCGGGTACAATCAGCCCCAGCATTTT,CASILSGYNQPQHF
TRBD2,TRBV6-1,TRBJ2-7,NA,TGTGCCAGCAGGGGACTAGGTCATTACGAGCAGTACTTC,CASRGLGHYEQYF
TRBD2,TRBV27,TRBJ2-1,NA,TGTGCCAGCGGATTAGCGGGAGGTGAGCAGTTCTTC,CASGLAGGEQFF
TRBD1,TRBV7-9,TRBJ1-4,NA,TGTGCCAGCAGCGACAGACAGGGTTTGACTAATGAAAAACTGTTTTTT,CASSDRQGLTNEKLFF
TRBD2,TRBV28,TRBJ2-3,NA,TGTGCCAGCAGTTTAGCTACTAGCGGGAGCACAGATACGCAGTATTTT,CASSLATSGSTDTQYF
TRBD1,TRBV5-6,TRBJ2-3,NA,TGTGCCAGCAGCTTGGGGCAGGGGGCAGATACGCAGTATTTT,CASSLGQGADTQYF
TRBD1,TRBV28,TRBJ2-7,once,TGTGCCAGCAGTTTTCTCGGACAGGGCTACGAGCAGTACTTC,CASSFLGQGYEQYF
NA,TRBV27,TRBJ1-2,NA,TGTGCCAGCAGTTTATCGGCCGTCTATGGCTACACCTTC,CASSLSAVYGYTF
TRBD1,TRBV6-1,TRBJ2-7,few,TGTGCCAGCAGGGATCCGGGACAGAATGCCTACGAGCAGTACTTC,CASRDPGQNAYEQYF